The entry that follows covers one TCR beta chain sequence. The data were taken from a study of blood T cell repertoires in COVID-19. Study context: Specimens from acute and convalescent COVID-19 originated in the United States, Italy and Spain. PBMCs, B-cell-depleted T cells, or T cells were the source of the cDNA or gDNA that made up the material.

How the authors handled the data: Estimation of nucleated cell counts was performed using reference gene primer amplification. The repertoire was sequenced with immunoSEQ multiplex PCR; TCRdb's copy has only in-frame clones and lacks some. The DNA gave D and trimming, while V, J and clone size come from that table. The sample has some 200,000 clones; around 89% are singletons. Germline V lookup: CDR1 SGHVS, CDR2 FNYEAQ. CDR3 size: 15 residues. The V end lost 5 bases, the J end lost 0 bases, and 12 bases lay between the germline ends. The sequencing input was peripheral blood. The source is a man in his 70s with acute or convalescent COVID-19. The V call is TRBV7-6, the J call TRBJ2-3; possible D gene TRBD2, 6 bases. CDR3 amino acids: CASSRPAGSTDTQYF. CDR3 DNA sequence: TGTGCCAGCAGCCGCCCGGCGGGAAGCACAGATACGCAGTATTTT.